The 20 T cell receptor beta chains below were found in one sample sequenced in a study of long-term antiretroviral therapy in people with HIV. Survey-level resolution applied to immunoSEQ assay v3.0. Repertoires were generated with immunoSEQ multiplex PCR, while TCRdb's copy carries only in-frame clones and drops some. In the table there are fewer than 30,000 clones, just over 85% of which are singletons. The sequencing here drew on unsorted PBMCs, taken 0.8 years after starting antiretroviral therapy. The receptors originated from a woman aged 25 to 39 with HIV.

The chain has TRBV2 and TRBJ1-5; the D gene is possibly TRBD1 (6 bases). Germline-derived CDR1 and CDR2 are SNHLY and FYNNEI. Trimming pared 7 bases from V and 3 bases from J, leaving 13 bases between. The CDR3 spans 14 residues. The CDR3 region has the DNA TGTGCCAGCACTATTGGACAGCTCAATCAGCCCCAGCATTTT. Translating gives CASTIGQLNQPQHF.

V and J are TRBV23-1 and TRBJ2-2, with D possibly being TRBD2 (6 bases). TRBV23-1 carries the ORF label, with uncertain function. Trimming took 2 bases from V and 4 from J, leaving 14 bases between them. The CDR3 length is 16 residues. The CDR3 DNA follows: TGCGCCAGCAGTCAAAACGGGGGTAGAGGCACCGGGGAGCTGTTTTTT. As protein: CASSQNGGRGTGELFF.

The rearrangement links TRBV9 to TRBJ1-2; no reliable D call. V was trimmed by 7 bases and J by 4 bases, leaving 11 bases between them. This CDR3 region has 12 residues. Germline lookup yields CDR1 SGDLS and CDR2 YYNGEE. CDR3 loop: CASGSRPYGYTF. Written as DNA, the CDR3 is TGTGCCAGCGGGTCCCGCCCCTATGGCTACACCTTC.

V and J are TRBV30 and TRBJ1-6, with a tentative D call TRBD1 (5 bases). CDR3 length equals 13 residues. Trimming took off 4 bases at V and 7 bases at J, with 11 bases between the two ends. From germline, CDR1 is GTSNPN and CDR2 SVGIG (reference sequence). Here the CDR3 DNA reads TGTGCCTGGAACAGGCAGGGAAATTCACCCCTCCACTTT. Its protein product is CAWNRQGNSPLHF.

V is TRBV29-1 and J is TRBJ2-1; 10 bases align to TRBD1. Germline V gene data show CDR1 as SQVTM and CDR2 as ANQGSEA. The trim removed 7 bases at V and 7 bases at J, leaving 7 bases unmatched. The CDR3 spans 13 residues. CDR3 amino acids: CSAIGTGANEQFF. In DNA, the CDR3 is TGCAGCGCTATTGGGACAGGGGCTAATGAGCAGTTCTTC.

The V gene is TRBV5-1, the J gene TRBJ1-1; no reliable D call. Germline CDR1 and CDR2: SGHRS and YFSETQ. The CDR3 extends over 13 amino acids. V was pared by 9 bases and J by 4 bases, with 16 bases between. The DNA of the CDR3 is TGCGCCACCGGCCCGGAGGGATTCACTGAAGCTTTCTTT. Residues: CATGPEGFTEAFF.

V and J are TRBV4-2 and TRBJ1-6, with a possible D match to TRBD1 (5 bases). Per the germline V gene, CDR1 is LGHNA and CDR2 is YNFKEQ. CDR3 size: 14 residues. Trimming removed 3 bases at V and 13 bases at J, with 16 bases between. CDR3 nucleotides: TGTGCCAGCAGCCACGTCAACGAGGGGCTGCCCCTCCACTTT. The encoded protein is CASSHVNEGLPLHF.

The V and J genes are TRBV29-1 and TRBJ1-2, with a weak D call TRBD1 (5 bases). The V and J ends lost 7 bases and 6 bases respectively, with 15 bases between them. The CDR3 covers 12 residues. The germline V gene encodes CDR1 SQVTM and CDR2 ANQGSEA. CDR3 nucleotides: TGCAGCGCCATCCAGGGTCTGCATGGCTACACCTTC. It yields the protein CSAIQGLHGYTF. Full variable domain (outside the CDR3, taken from reference TRBV29-1 and TRBJ1-2): SAVISQKPSRDICQRGTSLTIQCQVDSQVTMMFWYRQQPGQSLTLIATANQGSEATYESGFVIDKFPISRPNLTFSTLTVSNMSPEDSSIYLCSAIQGLHGYTFGSGTRLTVV.

This chain's CDR3 is CASNRAGSEAFF. Written as DNA, the CDR3 is TGTGCCAGTAACCGAGCTGGGTCTGAAGCTTTCTTT. The J gene is TRBJ1-1, the V gene TRBV19; D remains unclear. The CDR3 is 12 amino acids. Germline CDR1 LNHDA, CDR2 SQIVND (reference sequence). Trimming removed 7 bases at V and 6 bases at J, with 12 bases between.

The genes are TRBV6-1 and TRBJ1-6, with 8 bases lining up with TRBD1. V gave up 6 bases and J gave up 9 bases; unmatched junction bases: 10. CDR3 size: 15 residues. Looked up from germline, CDR1 is MNHNS and CDR2 is SASEGT. CDR3: CASSETDRVGSPLHF. The CDR3 DNA is TGTGCCAGCAGCGAGACGGACAGGGTGGGTTCACCCCTCCACTTT.

V is TRBV6-1 and J is TRBJ1-5, with D possibly TRBD1 on 5 matching bases. This CDR3 has 13 residues. With 8 bases removed from V and 6 bases from J, the gap between germline ends came to 14 bases. Looked up from germline, CDR1 is MNHNS and CDR2 is SASEGT. CDR3 region: CASEGWGGQPQHF. Written as DNA, the CDR3 is TGTGCCAGCGAAGGATGGGGCGGTCAGCCCCAGCATTTT.

This clone appeared once. J is TRBJ2-7 and V is TRBV5-8, with TRBD2 matching 10 bases. CDR1 SGHTS and CDR2 YDEGEE come from the germline V gene. V was clipped by 4 bases and J by 2 bases; unmatched bases: 6. This CDR3 region has 15 residues. CDR3 region: CASSLLAGPTYEQYF. Written as DNA, the CDR3 is TGTGCCAGCAGCCTACTAGCGGGGCCAACCTACGAGCAGTACTTC.

The chain recombines TRBV9 with TRBJ1-2; 9 bases are a match to TRBD1. V was pared by 4 bases and J by 6 bases, with 7 bases of the junction left unmatched. Germline values: CDR1 SGDLS, CDR2 YYNGEE. The CDR3 has 14 amino acids. DNA of the CDR3: TGTGCCAGCAGCACCCGGACAGGGGAAGATGGCTACACCTTC. It specifies CASSTRTGEDGYTF.

The V call is TRBV7-9, the J call TRBJ2-1, with 10 bases identical to TRBD2. The V and J ends lost 5 bases and 5 bases, in that order; junction bases with no gene match: 15. The germline CDR1 and CDR2 sequences are SEHNR and FQNEAQ (reference sequence). The CDR3 consists of 18 residues. CDR3 protein: CASSGKPESGGVNNEQFF. The DNA for the CDR3 is TGTGCCAGCAGCGGCAAGCCCGAAAGCGGGGGGGTAAACAATGAGCAGTTCTTC.

This chain links TRBV6-5 with TRBJ1-2; D gene ambiguous. Trimming took off 4 bases at V and 3 bases at J, with 15 bases between the two ends. In germline, CDR1 is MNHEY, CDR2 SVGAGI. The CDR3 runs 15 residues. The CDR3 DNA sequence: TGTGCCAGCAGTTCCAGCCTAGCAGTTCACTATGGCTACACCTTC. Its protein product is CASSSSLAVHYGYTF.

The CDR3 DNA reads TGTGCCAGCAGCCCCGGAGTGAACACTGAAGCTTTCTTT. Protein product: CASSPGVNTEAFF. The V gene is TRBV6-5, the J gene TRBJ1-1; D gene unclear. Between the trimmed V and J ends, which lost 6 bases and 0 bases, there was a span of 8 bases. The CDR3 totals 13 residues. Germline CDR1 reads MNHEY; CDR2 reads SVGAGI.

This chain links TRBV5-5 with TRBJ1-2; D uncertain. CDR1 is SGHKS, CDR2 YYEKEE, per germline (reference sequence). V lost 0 bases to trimming and J lost 7 bases, with 13 bases between them. This CDR3 region has 14 residues. CDR3 sequence reads: CASSLDGRPPGYTF. DNA for the CDR3: TGTGCCAGCAGCTTGGACGGACGCCCCCCTGGCTACACCTTC.

The chain has TRBV6-1 and TRBJ2-7; D is uncertain. Germline V gene lookup returns CDR1 MNHNS and CDR2 SASEGT. The CDR3 extends over 16 amino acids. The V and J ends lost 4 bases and 0 bases respectively, with 16 bases between them. CDR3 sequence: CASSAAYLRSSYEQYF. CDR3 bases: TGTGCCAGCAGTGCGGCCTACTTGAGGAGCTCCTACGAGCAGTACTTC.

The CDR3 region is CASREGSSRNNSPLHF. The CDR3, as DNA: TGTGCCAGCAGGGAGGGGAGCAGCAGAAATAATTCACCCCTCCACTTT. This chain links TRBV27 with TRBJ1-6; perhaps TRBD1 as D (5 bases). Germline CDR1 and CDR2: MNHEY and SMNVEV (reference sequence). Trimming cost V 6 bases and J 5 bases, with 17 bases left between them. The CDR3 has 16 residues.

The V gene is TRBV6-5, the J gene TRBJ2-1; TRBD1 agrees at 8 bases. The ends lost 2 bases at V and 11 bases at J; junction bases unmatched: 8. Germline-derived CDR1 and CDR2 are MNHEY and SVGAGI. The CDR3 is 14 residues long. The CDR3 spells CASSYDRDRNQQFF. The CDR3 DNA reads as TGTGCCAGCAGTTACGACCGGGACAGGAACCAGCAGTTCTTC.